These 14 T cell receptor beta chains were sequenced from one sample in a study of T cell responses to AZD1222 COVID-19 vaccine. Profiling relied on immunoSEQ multiplex PCR, and the TCRdb table lists in-frame clones only, not all of them. Of 150,000 to 200,000 clones listed, 90% to 95% are singletons. The material was peripheral blood, obtained 28 days after the second AZD1222 dose. Source of these receptors: an adult who received the AZD1222 COVID-19 vaccine.

This chain links TRBV28 with TRBJ1-2, with a weak D call TRBD1 (5 bases). Germline V gene data show CDR1 as MDHEN and CDR2 as SYDVKM. V lost 5 bases and J 1 base, leaving 14 bases between the germline ends. This CDR3 has 15 amino acids. The CDR3 sequence: CASSPSGGNNYGYTF. CDR3 nucleotide sequence: TGTGCCAGCAGTCCCTCGGGGGGTAATAACTATGGCTACACCTTC.

V and J are TRBV27 and TRBJ2-7; D ambiguous. CDR3 length: 15 residues. V shed 4 bases and J shed 6 bases, with 19 bases lying between them. The V gene's germline CDR1 is MNHEY and CDR2 SMNVEV (reference sequence). In nucleotides, the CDR3 is TGTGCCAGCAGTTGGGTTGGTCAGATGAAGGGCGAGCAGTACTTC. Translation gives CASSWVGQMKGEQYF.

This chain joins TRBV20-1 and TRBJ2-2; D possibly uses TRBD1 or TRBD2 (5 bases each). Trimming cost V 3 bases and J 6 bases, with 14 bases left between them. Germline CDR1 and CDR2: DFQATT and SNEGSKA (reference sequence). The CDR3 loop spans 14 amino acids. CDR3: CSASLGADSGELFF. The DNA for the CDR3 is TGCAGTGCTAGTCTCGGGGCTGACTCCGGGGAGCTGTTTTTT.

This clone is a singleton in its sample. The chain uses TRBV30 and TRBJ1-1; 7 nucleotides agree with TRBD1. CDR1 GTSNPN and CDR2 SVGIG come from the germline V gene (reference sequence). CDR3 size: 14 residues. With 2 bases clipped from V and 1 base from J, the junction kept 4 bases outside the gene matches. As DNA, the CDR3 is TGTGCCTGGAGTCCCTGGACAGGGAACACTGAAGCTTTCTTT. Its protein product is CAWSPWTGNTEAFF.

In this sample, this clone turned up a few times. The V call is TRBV5-6, the J call TRBJ1-5; 8 bases line up with TRBD1. Germline CDR1 SGHDT, CDR2 YYEEEE. CDR3 length: 15 amino acids. The V and J ends lost 2 bases and 3 bases, in that order; junction bases with no gene match: 4. In DNA, the CDR3 is TGTGCCAGCAGCTTAGGCAGGGGGCTCAATCAGCCCCAGCATTTT. Protein: CASSLGRGLNQPQHF.

This clone has only a few counts. This chain connects TRBV19 to TRBJ1-1; D is uncertain. The germline V and J ends were trimmed by 6 bases and 0 bases, with 14 bases remaining between them. The length of the CDR3 is 15 residues. Looked up from germline, CDR1 is LNHDA and CDR2 is SQIVND (reference sequence). CDR3 sequence reads: CASSGRGTMNTEAFF. Here the CDR3 DNA reads TGTGCCAGTAGCGGTCGGGGTACTATGAACACTGAAGCTTTCTTT.

The chain employs TRBV5-1 and TRBJ1-1, with 9 nucleotides matching TRBD1. Germline V gene lookup returns CDR1 SGHRS and CDR2 YFSETQ. The CDR3 sequence is 13 residues long. With 4 bases clipped from V and 7 bases from J, the junction kept 5 bases outside the gene matches. The DNA of the CDR3 is TGCGCCAGCAGCAATACAGGGGGCTTTGAAGCTTTCTTT. This codes for CASSNTGGFEAFF.

The rearrangement links TRBV4-3 to TRBJ1-5; 11 nucleotides line up with TRBD1. Per the germline V gene, CDR1 is LGHNA and CDR2 is YSLEER. V dropped 4 bases and J dropped 6; count of bases not matched to a gene: 2. The CDR3 covers 14 residues. The CDR3 loop is CASSRTGGVQPQHF. CDR3 in DNA: TGCGCCAGCAGCCGGACAGGGGGCGTTCAGCCCCAGCATTTT.

This chain uses TRBV6-2 or TRBV6-3 with TRBJ1-1; D is uncertain. The CDR3 is made up of 16 amino acids. From germline, CDR1 is MNHEY and CDR2 SVGEGT. With 2 bases removed from V and 0 bases from J, the gap between germline ends came to 13 bases. CDR3 residues: CASSYIPPALNTEAFF. The CDR3, as DNA: TGTGCCAGCAGTTACATCCCGCCTGCCCTGAACACTGAAGCTTTCTTT.

This chain joins TRBV5-4 and TRBJ1-3; D uncertain. V gave up 0 bases and J gave up 0 bases, with 7 bases separating them. Germline-derived CDR1 and CDR2 are SGHNT and YYREEE (reference sequence). The CDR3 length is 15 residues. CDR3 sequence: CASSLDATSGNTIYF. In DNA, the CDR3 is TGTGCCAGCAGCTTGGACGCCACCTCTGGAAACACCATATATTTT.

V and J are TRBV9 and TRBJ1-2; no firm D call. Germline V gives CDR1 SGDLS, CDR2 YYNGEE. Trimming took off 4 bases at V and 2 bases at J, with 9 bases between the two ends. The CDR3 contains 13 residues. The CDR3 sequence is CASSPGPNYGYTF. Here the CDR3 DNA reads TGTGCCAGCAGCCCAGGCCCCAACTATGGCTACACCTTC.

The chain links TRBV29-1 to TRBJ2-2, with D perhaps given as TRBD1 or TRBD2 (5 bases each). The length of the CDR3 is 15 residues. Trimming cost V 6 bases and J 3 bases, with 17 bases left between them. The germline gives CDR1 SQVTM, CDR2 ANQGSEA. The CDR3 reads CSVPRWDPYTGELFF. The CDR3 region has the DNA TGCAGCGTCCCCCGTTGGGACCCATACACCGGGGAGCTGTTTTTT.

This clone was seen once. The chain is built from TRBV6-2 or TRBV6-3 and TRBJ2-1, with 12 bases matching TRBD2. This CDR3 is 15 amino acids long. Unmatched junction bases numbered 7, after V lost 6 bases and J lost 7 bases. Germline CDR1 MNHEY, CDR2 SVGEGT. The CDR3 coding sequence is TGTGCCAGCAGCTCCCTAGCGGGAGGGCCTAATGAGCAGTTCTTC. As protein: CASSSLAGGPNEQFF.

The rearrangement links TRBV6-6 to TRBJ1-3; tentatively, D is TRBD1 (5 bases). Deletions cut 2 bases from V and 2 bases from J, with 10 bases between. Germline loops: CDR1 MNHNY, CDR2 SVGAGI (reference sequence). The CDR3 loop spans 15 amino acids. The CDR3 bases are TGTGCCAGCAGTTACACAGGTTCGACTGGAAACACCATATATTTT. Translated: CASSYTGSTGNTIYF.